A single sample is the source of the 6 T cell receptor beta chains below, sequenced in a study of PD-1 blockade in classical Hodgkin lymphoma. Using immunoSEQ multiplex PCR, the repertoire was profiled, and TCRdb retains in-frame clones only, with some absent. The table records some 58,000 clones, around nine tenths of them present only once. Stated time point: cycle 4 day 1 (C4D1), after around six weeks of nivolumab. Autologous stem cell transplantation was followed by relapse in every patient, and brentuximab vedotin exposure varied. The sample here was peripheral blood mononuclear cells (PBMCs), taken before the fourth cycle of nivolumab. The receptors stem from a human donor with classical Hodgkin lymphoma.

This sequence joins TRBV5-1 and TRBJ2-2, with TRBD2 matching 9 bases. CDR1 SGHRS and CDR2 YFSETQ come from the germline V gene. V gave up 6 bases and J gave up 4 bases; unmatched junction bases: 19. The CDR3 consists of 19 residues. The CDR3 DNA follows: TGCGCCAGCACCCACTTAGCGGGGGCCTCCCAGGGTGCCACCGGGGAGCTGTTTTTT. Protein sequence: CASTHLAGASQGATGELFF.

The rearrangement links TRBV28 to TRBJ1-2; weak D call: TRBD1 (6 bases). V was trimmed by 6 bases and J by 4 bases, leaving 9 bases between them. The CDR3 contains 12 residues. Looked up from germline, CDR1 is MDHEN and CDR2 is SYDVKM. CDR3 in amino acids: CASSRGAYGYTF. The CDR3 nucleotides read TGTGCCAGCAGCAGGGGCGCCTATGGCTACACCTTC.

V usage is TRBV15 and J usage is TRBJ2-5; D unclear. V was shortened by 1 base and J by 5 bases, with 17 bases between the two germline ends. The germline gives CDR1 LNHNV, CDR2 YYDKDF (reference sequence). The CDR3 loop spans 16 amino acids. The CDR3 here is CATSRGETAVGETQYF. The CDR3 region has the DNA TGTGCCACCAGCAGAGGTGAGACGGCCGTAGGGGAGACCCAGTACTTC.

The J gene is TRBJ2-7, the V gene TRBV29-1; TRBD2 matches 10 bases. Germline CDR1 is SQVTM and CDR2 is ANQGSEA. V shed 6 bases and J 6 bases; nucleotides not matched to a gene: 5. This CDR3 comprises 12 residues. CDR3 coding DNA: TGCAGCGTGCGGACTAGCGGCAGCGAGCAGTACTTC. Its protein is CSVRTSGSEQYF.

V usage is TRBV27 and J usage is TRBJ1-1; D is perhaps TRBD1 (6 bases). Germline assignment: CDR1 MNHEY and CDR2 SMNVEV (reference sequence). CDR3 size: 15 residues. Trimming removed 4 bases at V and 5 bases at J, with 17 bases between. CDR3 bases: TGTGCCAGCAGTTGGGACGTTACAGGGCGGACTGAAGCTTTCTTT. Protein sequence: CASSWDVTGRTEAFF.

The gene calls are TRBV18 and TRBJ2-5, with 8 bases that match TRBD1. V was clipped by 3 bases and J by 7 bases; unmatched bases: 10. From germline, CDR1 is KGHSH and CDR2 LQKENI. This CDR3 is built from 15 residues. Here the CDR3 DNA reads TGTGCCAGCTCACCGGACAGGGCGTCCAAGGGGACCCAGTACTTC. Translation gives CASSPDRASKGTQYF. The variable domain in full, completed from reference TRBV18 and TRBJ2-5, reads NAGVMQNPRHLVRRRGQEARLRCSPMKGHSHVYWYRQLPEEGLKFMVYLQKENIIDESGMPKERFSAEFPKEGPSILRIQQVVRGDSAAYFCASSPDRASKGTQYFGPGTRLLVL.